These 5 T cell receptor beta chains share one sample of origin, sequenced in a study of T cells after posttransplantation cyclophosphamide (dated by TCRdb to about 2016). The treatment or condition label here, explained by the study, means: high-dose cyclophosphamide on days +3 and +4 as single-agent GVHD prophylaxis. Patients in the PTCy group got busulfan and fludarabine conditioning, a marrow graft from a related or unrelated donor, and cyclophosphamide on days +3 and +4. Receptors were amplified or captured by the immunoSEQ multiplex PCR assay. TCRdb's version of the immuneACCESS table is confined to in-frame rearrangements and falls short of the full clone set. An unresolved V gene accounts for under half of the shortfall where checked; the remainder is of unknown origin. The sample table records approximately 4,900 clones; 70% to 85% of these occur just once. 30% to 40% of the sample is held by the ten biggest clonotypes.

Sequenced here: PBMCs, sampled after allogeneic stem cell transplant with posttransplant cyclophosphamide. These receptors came from a male patient in his sixties or seventies who received an allogeneic stem cell transplant from an unrelated donor, was CMV-positive, and had no GVHD. In patients who had a transplant, some T cells may come from the graft donor.

The chain carries TRBV14 and TRBJ2-1; 7 positions agree with TRBD2. This CDR3 region has 14 residues. The V segment lost 2 bases and the J segment 8 bases; nucleotides outside the gene matches: 6. Germline values: CDR1 SGHDN, CDR2 FVKESK. CDR3 sequence reads: CASSQWRESDEQFF. The CDR3, as DNA: TGTGCCAGCAGCCAATGGCGGGAGTCGGATGAGCAGTTCTTC. The variable domain in full, completed from reference TRBV14 and TRBJ2-1, reads EAGVTQFPSHSVIEKGQTVTLRCDPISGHDNLYWYRRVMGKEIKFLLHFVKESKQDESGMPNNRFLAERTGGTYSTLKVQPAELEDSGVYFCASSQWRESDEQFFGPGTRLTVL.

The V and J genes are TRBV30 and TRBJ2-6, with a tentative D call TRBD1 (6 bases). The CDR3 sequence is 14 residues long. Looked up from germline, CDR1 is GTSNPN and CDR2 is SVGIG (reference sequence). The CDR3 bases are TGTGCGGGGAGAGGGGGAACTGGGGCCAACGTCCTGACTTTC. This encodes CAGRGGTGANVLTF.

This clone was recorded a few times. The CDR3 bases are TGTGCCAGCAGTGAAGGCGGGAGCCAGGAGACCCAGTACTTC. Protein sequence: CASSEGGSQETQYF. The chain uses TRBV6-1 and TRBJ2-5; 7 positions match TRBD2. The CDR3 is 14 residues long. Germline loops: CDR1 MNHNS, CDR2 SASEGT. The junction had 4 bases not matched to a gene; V was cut back by 1 base and J by 5 bases.

V and J are TRBV6-5 and TRBJ2-3; D might be TRBD2 (5 bases). The CDR3 length is 14 residues. The V gene's germline CDR1 is MNHEY and CDR2 SVGAGI. With 4 bases removed from V and 1 base from J, the gap between germline ends came to 9 bases. The CDR3 DNA reads TGTGCCAGCAGTTCAAGCGGTGGCACAGATACGCAGTATTTT. Protein product: CASSSSGGTDTQYF.

In this sample, this clone turned up once. The chain uses TRBV5-1 and TRBJ2-5; 9 bases agree with TRBD2. Germline values: CDR1 SGHRS, CDR2 YFSETQ. After removal of 0 bases from V and 2 bases from J, the junction contained 5 bases not matched to a gene. The CDR3 extends over 16 amino acids. In nucleotides, the CDR3 is TGCGCCAGCAGCTTGGGCGGGGGGGACCCACAAGAGACCCAGTACTTC. Amino acids: CASSLGGGDPQETQYF.